Below are 25 T cell receptor beta chains sequenced from a single sample in a study of cytomegalovirus exposure and HLA in healthy donors. Sequenced by immunoSEQ multiplex PCR; TCRdb stores in-frame clones only, minus some. The sample includes 65,000 or so clones, approximately 90% of them seen just once. The specimen was PBMCs. These receptor sequences come from a woman between 18 and 29 years old in good health and CMV-seronegative.

The chain uses TRBV4-2 and TRBJ1-3, with a tentative D call TRBD1 (5 bases). With 1 base removed from V and 4 bases from J, the gap between germline ends came to 8 bases. This CDR3 spans 14 amino acids. The germline CDR1 and CDR2 sequences are LGHNA and YNFKEQ. CDR3 sequence (DNA): TGTGCCAGCAGCCAAGGGACACCGGGAAACACCATATATTTT. Translated: CASSQGTPGNTIYF.

V gene TRBV7-6 combines with J gene TRBJ2-3; D is unclear. Trimming left V 6 bases short and J 1 base short, with 14 bases between. This CDR3 is built from 15 residues. Per the germline V gene, CDR1 is SGHVS and CDR2 is FNYEAQ. CDR3 loop: CASRLVPQCTDTQYF. CDR3 nucleotides: TGTGCCAGCAGGCTTGTCCCCCAGTGCACAGATACGCAGTATTTT.

The chain has TRBV29-1 and TRBJ1-1, with D unresolved. The CDR3 is 12 residues long. V lost 1 base and J lost 5, with 8 bases in between. Germline CDR1 is SQVTM and CDR2 is ANQGSEA. The CDR3 DNA follows: TGCAGCGTTGAAGGAACGGAGACTGAAGCTTTCTTT. This encodes CSVEGTETEAFF. Combining the CDR3 with reference TRBV29-1 and TRBJ1-1 gives the whole variable domain SAVISQKPSRDICQRGTSLTIQCQVDSQVTMMFWYRQQPGQSLTLIATANQGSEATYESGFVIDKFPISRPNLTFSTLTVSNMSPEDSSIYLCSVEGTETEAFFGQGTRLTVV.

The chain uses TRBV19 and TRBJ1-5; 7 positions agree with TRBD1. Germline V gene sequence: CDR1 LNHDA, CDR2 SQIVND (reference sequence). V was pared by 6 bases and J by 11 bases, with 13 bases of the junction left unmatched. CDR3 length: 14 amino acids. The CDR3 reads CASRSGQRGETQHF. In DNA, the CDR3 is TGTGCCAGTAGATCGGGACAGAGGGGGGAGACCCAGCATTTT.

The chain uses TRBV7-9 and TRBJ1-2; TRBD1 matches 12 bases. V shed 2 bases, J shed 7 bases, and the junction held 8 bases outside the gene matches. The CDR3 runs to 16 residues. The germline gives CDR1 SEHNR, CDR2 FQNEAQ (reference sequence). The CDR3 DNA reads as TGTGCCAGCAGCTTAACCGCCGGGACAGGGGGCGGTGGCTACACCTTC. It specifies CASSLTAGTGGGGYTF.

The V and J genes are TRBV6-1 and TRBJ2-3; 11 bases map to TRBD2. After removal of 2 bases from V and 6 bases from J, the junction contained 4 bases not matched to a gene. Germline V lookup: CDR1 MNHNS, CDR2 SASEGT. CDR3 length: 15 amino acids. CDR3 sequence: CASSELIAGGDTQYF. CDR3 nucleotide sequence: TGTGCCAGCAGTGAACTAATAGCGGGAGGGGATACGCAGTATTTT.

This chain connects TRBV11-3 to TRBJ2-1, with a possible D match to TRBD2 (6 bases). In germline, CDR1 is SGHNT, CDR2 YENEEA. The CDR3 consists of 16 residues. V was trimmed by 4 bases and J by 7 bases, leaving 20 bases between them. The CDR3: CASSYGGSTTRNEQFF. The CDR3 DNA sequence: TGTGCCAGCAGCTACGGGGGTAGCACTACGCGGAATGAGCAGTTCTTC.

The CDR3 spells CASSHGTGGDEQFF. The CDR3 DNA follows: TGTGCCAGCAGTCACGGGACAGGGGGGGATGAGCAGTTCTTC. The chain uses TRBV27 and TRBJ2-1; TRBD1 agrees at 11 bases. This CDR3 is built from 14 residues. V shed 5 bases and J 8 bases; nucleotides not matched to a gene: 5. The germline V gene has CDR1 MNHEY and CDR2 SMNVEV (reference sequence).

V gene TRBV28 combines with J gene TRBJ2-3, with D hard to call. V was clipped by 7 bases and J by 2 bases, with 13 bases between them. The CDR3 is made up of 14 amino acids. Germline V gives CDR1 MDHEN, CDR2 SYDVKM. CDR3 in DNA: TGTGCCAGCACCAGTGCGGAGAACACAGATACGCAGTATTTT. It translates to CASTSAENTDTQYF.

The chain joins TRBV28 to TRBJ2-7, with 9 bases fitting TRBD1. CDR3 length: 15 amino acids. Trimming took 6 bases from V and 2 from J; bases not matched to a gene: 8. The germline V gene has CDR1 MDHEN and CDR2 SYDVKM. CDR3 DNA: TGTGCCAGCAGACAAACAGGGGGCCTCACCTACGAGCAGTACTTC. Translation gives CASRQTGGLTYEQYF.

The rearrangement uses TRBV7-8 and TRBJ1-1; D may be TRBD1 (5 bases). Per germline, CDR1 SGHVS and CDR2 FQNEAQ. The CDR3 runs to 14 residues. Trimming left V 5 bases short and J 10 bases short, with 20 bases between. The CDR3 DNA follows: TGTGCCAGCAGCCCAATGGCGCAGGGATCCATAGCTTTCTTT. Translating gives CASSPMAQGSIAFF.

The chain carries TRBV27 and TRBJ2-2; D call uncertain. Germline CDR1 is MNHEY and CDR2 is SMNVEV (reference sequence). The CDR3 extends over 11 amino acids. V lost 6 bases and J 8 bases, leaving 7 bases between the germline ends. The CDR3 bases are TGTGCCAGCAGGCAGTCAGGGGAGCTGTTTTTT. Translating it yields CASRQSGELFF.

J is TRBJ2-1 and V is TRBV9, with TRBD2 identical over 10 bases. J was trimmed by 8 bases and V by 2 bases; bases with no gene match: 7. Germline-derived CDR1 and CDR2 are SGDLS and YYNGEE. This CDR3 spans 15 amino acids. CDR3: CASSVVAGGWDEQFF. CDR3 nucleotide sequence: TGTGCCAGCAGCGTCGTAGCGGGAGGTTGGGATGAGCAGTTCTTC.

The genes are TRBV2 and TRBJ2-3; 9 nucleotides agree with TRBD2. The V and J ends lost 8 bases and 8 bases, in that order; junction bases with no gene match: 11. This CDR3 has 14 residues. In germline, CDR1 is SNHLY, CDR2 FYNNEI. The CDR3 is CASCRLADGCTQYF. The CDR3 region has the DNA TGTGCCAGCTGCAGACTAGCGGACGGGTGTACGCAGTATTTT.

The gene calls are TRBV6-1 and TRBJ1-5; TRBD1 matches at 7 bases. V lost 1 base, J lost 2 bases, and 2 bases stayed unmatched. This CDR3 spans 15 amino acids. Germline assignment: CDR1 MNHNS and CDR2 SASEGT. The CDR3 DNA reads as TGTGCCAGCAGTGAAGAAGGGACAGGCAATCAGCCCCAGCATTTT. Translating it yields CASSEEGTGNQPQHF.

V is TRBV6-6 and J is TRBJ2-7, with D possibly TRBD1 on 6 matching bases. From germline, CDR1 is MNHNY and CDR2 SVGAGI (reference sequence). Trimming pared 6 bases from V and 1 base from J, leaving 19 bases between. The CDR3 sequence is 16 residues long. The CDR3 coding sequence is TGTGCCAGCAGACCCCCAACAGGGTTGGGGTCCTACGAGCAGTACTTC. As protein: CASRPPTGLGSYEQYF.

This chain links TRBV28 with TRBJ1-4, with TRBD1 as a possible D gene (5 bases). Looked up from germline, CDR1 is MDHEN and CDR2 is SYDVKM. The CDR3 runs to 14 residues. V was clipped by 4 bases and J by 8 bases, with 14 bases between them. The CDR3 DNA reads TGTGCCAGCAGTTCGGGGACTGTTTTGGAAAAACTGTTTTTT. Its translation: CASSSGTVLEKLFF.

The CDR3 reads CASSISGSDSEQFF. In DNA form, the CDR3 reads TGCGCCAGCAGCATTAGCGGGAGCGACTCAGAGCAGTTCTTC. The rearrangement joins TRBV5-1 to TRBJ2-1; TRBD2 aligns across 9 bases. The CDR3 has 14 amino acids. Losses at the gene ends were 4 bases for V and 10 bases for J; bases not matched to a gene: 9. Germline V gene sequence: CDR1 SGHRS, CDR2 YFSETQ.

V and J are TRBV11-3 and TRBJ2-7, with D possibly TRBD1 on 5 matching bases. The CDR3 extends over 14 amino acids. In germline, CDR1 is SGHNT, CDR2 YENEEA. Trimming took 1 base from V and 1 from J, leaving 8 bases between them. The chain's CDR3 is CASSLGGRSYEQYF. DNA for the CDR3: TGTGCCAGCAGCTTAGGGGGCAGATCCTACGAGCAGTACTTC. Together with reference TRBV11-3 and TRBJ2-7, the CDR3 gives the full variable domain: EAGVVQSPRYKIIEKKQPVAFWCNPISGHNTLYWYLQNLGQGPELLIRYENEEAVDDSQLPKDRFSAERLKGVDSTLKIQPAELGDSAVYLCASSLGGRSYEQYFGPGTRLTVT.

V and J are TRBV9 and TRBJ2-1; TRBD1 aligns across 9 bases. CDR1 is SGDLS and CDR2 is YYNGEE in the germline V gene. The CDR3 is 16 residues long. The V and J ends lost 4 bases and 7 bases, in that order; junction bases with no gene match: 12. The CDR3 here is CASSLLGQGVGNEQFF. The CDR3 DNA is TGTGCCAGCAGCCTCTTGGGACAGGGAGTAGGAAATGAGCAGTTCTTC.

The V gene is TRBV10-2, the J gene TRBJ1-3; D not certain. This CDR3 comprises 13 residues. Germline CDR1 is WSHSY and CDR2 is SAAADI. The germline V and J ends were trimmed by 4 bases and 4 bases, with 8 bases remaining between them. This chain's CDR3 is CASSAGGGNTIYF. DNA for the CDR3: TGCGCCAGCAGTGCGGGTGGAGGAAACACCATATATTTT.

The CDR3 loop reads CASSLGGQVKIYEQYF. Written as DNA, the CDR3 is TGCGCCAGCAGCTTGGGGGGACAGGTGAAAATCTACGAGCAGTACTTC. This rearrangement joins TRBV5-1 to TRBJ2-7, with 8 bases that match TRBD1. The ends lost 0 bases at V and 3 bases at J; junction bases unmatched: 8. The CDR3 extends over 16 amino acids. Germline V lookup: CDR1 SGHRS, CDR2 YFSETQ.

The chain employs TRBV6-5 and TRBJ1-4; D call uncertain. Per germline, CDR1 MNHEY and CDR2 SVGAGI. The germline V and J ends were trimmed by 5 bases and 8 bases, with 12 bases remaining between them. The CDR3 runs to 13 residues. The CDR3 here is CASSLALREKLFF. Written as DNA, the CDR3 is TGTGCCAGCAGTCTCGCCTTGAGGGAAAAACTGTTTTTT.

The chain carries TRBV6-1 and TRBJ2-7; weak D call: TRBD2 (5 bases). Germline CDR1 and CDR2: MNHNS and SASEGT. Trimming shortened V by 8 bases and J by 6 bases, and 14 bases separated the two germline ends. The CDR3 runs to 12 residues. CDR3 in amino acids: CASRSLAGEQYF. CDR3 DNA sequence: TGTGCCAGCCGCTCTCTCGCGGGCGAGCAGTACTTC.

V and J are TRBV7-8 and TRBJ2-1; TRBD2 agrees at 12 bases. Trimming at V came to 6 bases and at J to 7 bases, leaving 28 bases not matched to a gene. The CDR3 length is 22 residues. Germline V gene data show CDR1 as SGHVS and CDR2 as FQNEAQ. The CDR3 DNA sequence: TGTGCCAGCAGGCCCACTAGCGGGGGGATGTACCCCAGGTCCTCAGCTGCGAATGAGCAGTTCTTC. Encoded protein: CASRPTSGGMYPRSSAANEQFF.